This TCR beta chain was captured in a study of blood T cells in healthy people across ages. Notes on the study in general: Among long-lived donors, naive CD4+ cells were more numerous and diversity higher than in aged donors.

With respect to this clonotype: The antigen is not known.

Total RNA was extracted at no less than 5 micrograms per sample. Alongside a J-beta primer mix, a sample-barcoded 5' primer served in a second PCR lasting roughly 6 to 11 cycles. TCRdb processed the 5' RACE reads anew with MiXCR; each CDR3 protein has one entry. The sample comprises some 1 million distinct CDR3 sequences, 40% to 55% of which are singletons, and over 15% rests with the top ten. Sequencing input: blood. This clonotype was sampled from a woman aged 55-69 years in good health.

The CDR3 loop reads CATSGRTSGLAYNEQFF. The DNA for the CDR3 is TGTGCCACCAGTGGCCGGACTAGCGGGCTTGCCTACAATGAGCAGTTCTTC. The V gene is TRBV24-1, the J gene TRBJ2-1; 11 bases line up with TRBD2. The CDR3 is 17 residues long. J was trimmed by 2 bases and V by 5 bases; bases with no gene match: 7. The germline CDR1 and CDR2 sequences are KGHDR and SFDVKD.